The rows below give T cell receptor beta chains drawn from one sample of a study of PD-L1 blockade in urothelial cancer. Libraries were prepared by immunoSEQ multiplex PCR; TCRdb keeps only in-frame clonotypes and omits some of them. The repertoire includes approximately 38,000 clones, approximately 82% of them detected once, and about a sixth sits in the top ten. Here the sequenced sample was PBMCs, taken around atezolizumab (anti-PD-L1) treatment. These receptors all come from a man in his sixties with urothelial cancer. CDR3s include the opening cysteine and the closing phenylalanine or tryptophan. The order of the fields is D gene, J gene, clone size, V gene, CDR3 DNA, CDR3 protein. D genes are given only for firm matches. Expanded clones get a size class; other rows say once, few or many, or leave the size out.

d_gene: TRBD1; j_gene: TRBJ2-2; abundance: NA; v_gene: TRBV2; CDR3nt: TGTGCCAGCACGCTCCGGACAGGGAACACCGGGGAGCTGTTTTTT; CDR3aa: CASTLRTGNTGELFF
d_gene: NA; j_gene: TRBJ2-6; abundance: once; v_gene: TRBV5-1; CDR3nt: TGCGCCAGCAGCTTGGGGAGTTCTGGGGCCAACGTCCTGACTTTC; CDR3aa: CASSLGSSGANVLTF
d_gene: NA; j_gene: TRBJ1-5; abundance: NA; v_gene: TRBV11-3; CDR3nt: TGTGCCAGCACCCCCGTTGGGAGGGATTTTTGCAATCAGCCCCAGCATTTT; CDR3aa: CASTPVGRDFCNQPQHF
d_gene: TRBD2; j_gene: TRBJ2-3; abundance: few; v_gene: TRBV2; CDR3nt: TGTGCCAGCAGTGAATCGGCTAGCGGCACGAGAGATACGCAGTATTTT; CDR3aa: CASSESASGTRDTQYF
d_gene: TRBD2; j_gene: TRBJ2-7; abundance: NA; v_gene: TRBV5-1; CDR3nt: TGCGCCAGCAGCTTGGTAGGCGGGAGGGCCGGGGAGCAGTACTTC; CDR3aa: CASSLVGGRAGEQYF
d_gene: TRBD1; j_gene: TRBJ1-2; abundance: NA; v_gene: TRBV7-9; CDR3nt: TGTGCCAGCAGCTTAGCCCCGGCAGGGGGAGGCTACACCTTC; CDR3aa: CASSLAPAGGGYTF
d_gene: NA; j_gene: TRBJ1-5; abundance: NA; v_gene: TRBV7-2; CDR3nt: TGTGCCAGCAGCCAGGGGCAGAATACTCCCCAGCATTTT; CDR3aa: CASSQGQNTPQHF
d_gene: NA; j_gene: TRBJ2-6; abundance: NA; v_gene: TRBV13; CDR3nt: TGTGCCAGCACAGGGCCTGGGGCCAACGTCCTGACTTTC; CDR3aa: CASTGPGANVLTF
d_gene: TRBD1; j_gene: TRBJ2-5; abundance: NA; v_gene: TRBV6-6; CDR3nt: TGTGCCAGCAGGGCAGGGGGTAAAGAGACCCAGTACTTC; CDR3aa: CASRAGGKETQYF
d_gene: TRBD1; j_gene: TRBJ2-7; abundance: NA; v_gene: TRBV5-1; CDR3nt: TGCGCCAGCAGCTTAGGACAGGGACGGGGGCTACCCTTTTACGAGCAGTACTTC; CDR3aa: CASSLGQGRGLPFYEQYF
d_gene: TRBD2; j_gene: TRBJ2-5; abundance: NA; v_gene: TRBV2; CDR3nt: TGTGCCAGCACTTCATGGGCGGGAGGTTCGCAAGAGACCCAGTACTTC; CDR3aa: CASTSWAGGSQETQYF
d_gene: NA; j_gene: TRBJ1-6; abundance: NA; v_gene: TRBV15; CDR3nt: TGTGCCACCAGCAGTGGAGCTTCACCCCTCCACTTT; CDR3aa: CATSSGASPLHF
d_gene: TRBD2; j_gene: TRBJ2-1; abundance: NA; v_gene: TRBV28; CDR3nt: TGTGCCAGCACACCCGGGGGGGGTGGGGCGGCGGGGATCTACAATGAGCAGTTCTTC; CDR3aa: CASTPGGGGAAGIYNEQFF
d_gene: NA; j_gene: TRBJ2-7; abundance: NA; v_gene: TRBV7-2; CDR3nt: TGTGCCAGCAATGCAGAGGGCTACGAGCAGTACTTC; CDR3aa: CASNAEGYEQYF
d_gene: TRBD1; j_gene: TRBJ1-5; abundance: NA; v_gene: TRBV7-2; CDR3nt: TGTGCCAGCAGCCATACCGGGACAGGGGGCTGGCAGCCCCAGCATTTT; CDR3aa: CASSHTGTGGWQPQHF
d_gene: NA; j_gene: TRBJ2-7; abundance: once; v_gene: TRBV6-5; CDR3nt: TGTGCCAGCAGTTACTCGCCGGGAAGCTCCTACGAGCAGTACTTC; CDR3aa: CASSYSPGSSYEQYF
d_gene: NA; j_gene: TRBJ1-5; abundance: few; v_gene: TRBV6-5; CDR3nt: TGTGCCAGCAGCTTGGACAGATATCAGCCCCAGCATTTT; CDR3aa: CASSLDRYQPQHF
d_gene: TRBD1; j_gene: TRBJ1-1; abundance: NA; v_gene: TRBV28; CDR3nt: TGTGCCAGCAATACTCAGGGGGCGCGAGCTTTCTTT; CDR3aa: CASNTQGARAFF
d_gene: TRBD1; j_gene: TRBJ2-7; abundance: NA; v_gene: TRBV5-8; CDR3nt: TGTGCCAGCAGGTCGACGACAGGGACCGAGCAGTACTTC; CDR3aa: CASRSTTGTEQYF
d_gene: TRBD1; j_gene: TRBJ2-5; abundance: NA; v_gene: TRBV19; CDR3nt: TGTGCCAGTAGTGGACAGGGTATAGAGACCCAGTACTTC; CDR3aa: CASSGQGIETQYF
d_gene: TRBD2; j_gene: TRBJ2-3; abundance: NA; v_gene: TRBV27; CDR3nt: TGTGCCAGCAGTTTCCTAGCGGGGGCCACAGATACGCAGTATTTT; CDR3aa: CASSFLAGATDTQYF
d_gene: NA; j_gene: TRBJ1-2; abundance: once; v_gene: TRBV28; CDR3nt: TGTGCCAGCAGGTCTAACGGGTTGCCCTATGGCTACACCTTC; CDR3aa: CASRSNGLPYGYTF
d_gene: TRBD1; j_gene: TRBJ1-2; abundance: once; v_gene: TRBV2; CDR3nt: TGTGCCAGCGATCACCTGTCGGGGCAGGGGGCGCGCGGCTACACCTTC; CDR3aa: CASDHLSGQGARGYTF
d_gene: TRBD1; j_gene: TRBJ2-7; abundance: NA; v_gene: TRBV7-2; CDR3nt: TGTGCCAGCAGCTACCGACAGGGCCTTCCGTACGAGCAGTACTTC; CDR3aa: CASSYRQGLPYEQYF
d_gene: NA; j_gene: TRBJ2-5; abundance: NA; v_gene: TRBV7-7; CDR3nt: TGTGCTAGCAGCTTAGCTGGCGGGGCAAACCAAGAGACCCAGTACTTC; CDR3aa: CASSLAGGANQETQYF
d_gene: TRBD2; j_gene: TRBJ2-1; abundance: NA; v_gene: TRBV11-2; CDR3nt: TGTGCCAGCAGCTTGAATGGGAGGGTCTCCTACAATGAGCAGTTCTTC; CDR3aa: CASSLNGRVSYNEQFF
d_gene: NA; j_gene: TRBJ2-5; abundance: few; v_gene: TRBV27; CDR3nt: TGTGCCAGCAGTTTCGGCGGGCAACGACAAGAGACCCAGTACTTC; CDR3aa: CASSFGGQRQETQYF
d_gene: NA; j_gene: TRBJ1-2; abundance: NA; v_gene: TRBV5-3; CDR3nt: TGTGCCAGAAGACAGAGCTATGGCTACACCTTC; CDR3aa: CARRQSYGYTF
d_gene: NA; j_gene: TRBJ2-7; abundance: NA; v_gene: TRBV6-6; CDR3nt: TGTGCCAGCGCCGCAGGGGAGCAGTACTTC; CDR3aa: CASAAGEQYF
d_gene: NA; j_gene: TRBJ2-7; abundance: NA; v_gene: TRBV15; CDR3nt: TGTGCCACCAGCGTCCGTAACGAGCAGTACTTC; CDR3aa: CATSVRNEQYF
d_gene: NA; j_gene: TRBJ2-7; abundance: NA; v_gene: TRBV28; CDR3nt: TGTGCCAGCAGTCAGACAGCCTACGAGCAGTACTTC; CDR3aa: CASSQTAYEQYF
d_gene: TRBD1; j_gene: TRBJ1-5; abundance: few; v_gene: TRBV6-1; CDR3nt: TGTGCCAGCGAGACAGGGGGCCACCAGCCCCAGCATTTT; CDR3aa: CASETGGHQPQHF
d_gene: NA; j_gene: TRBJ2-5; abundance: NA; v_gene: TRBV19; CDR3nt: TGTGCCAGTAGTATAGGAACCGGTTTGTCAGAGACCCAGTACTTC; CDR3aa: CASSIGTGLSETQYF
d_gene: TRBD1; j_gene: TRBJ1-6; abundance: NA; v_gene: TRBV27; CDR3nt: TGTGCCAGCAGTACCCGACAGGGGGCGCCCGGCTCCTATAATTCACCCCTCCACTTT; CDR3aa: CASSTRQGAPGSYNSPLHF
d_gene: TRBD1; j_gene: TRBJ1-2; abundance: NA; v_gene: TRBV7-9; CDR3nt: TGTGCCAGCAGCCCCCCAACGGGGACAGGGGTTTTGGGCTACACCTTC; CDR3aa: CASSPPTGTGVLGYTF
d_gene: NA; j_gene: TRBJ2-2; abundance: NA; v_gene: TRBV28; CDR3nt: TGTGCCAGCAGGGGAGATGGAAACACCGGGGAGCTGTTTTTT; CDR3aa: CASRGDGNTGELFF
d_gene: NA; j_gene: TRBJ2-7; abundance: NA; v_gene: TRBV5-4; CDR3nt: TGTGCCAGCAGCGGGGACATAAACCACGAGCAGTACTTC; CDR3aa: CASSGDINHEQYF
d_gene: NA; j_gene: TRBJ1-5; abundance: few; v_gene: TRBV5-6; CDR3nt: TGTGCCAGCAGCGGATCGAGCGCGGGCAATCAGCCCCAGCATTTT; CDR3aa: CASSGSSAGNQPQHF
d_gene: NA; j_gene: TRBJ1-2; abundance: once; v_gene: TRBV19; CDR3nt: TGTGCCAGTACCCCGGAGGGGACGGATTCCTATGGCTACACCTTC; CDR3aa: CASTPEGTDSYGYTF
d_gene: NA; j_gene: TRBJ1-1; abundance: NA; v_gene: TRBV5-4; CDR3nt: TGTGCCAGCTCTTCGACGGGGGGGGACACTGAAGCTTTCTTT; CDR3aa: CASSSTGGDTEAFF
d_gene: NA; j_gene: TRBJ1-1; abundance: NA; v_gene: TRBV28; CDR3nt: TGTGCCAGCAGTTTTGGGGGGGCCTCAAACACTGAAGCTTTCTTT; CDR3aa: CASSFGGASNTEAFF
d_gene: NA; j_gene: TRBJ1-3; abundance: NA; v_gene: TRBV7-9; CDR3nt: TGTGCCAGCAGCTTAGGAGTTGGAAACACCATATATTTT; CDR3aa: CASSLGVGNTIYF
d_gene: NA; j_gene: TRBJ2-3; abundance: NA; v_gene: TRBV11-2; CDR3nt: TGTGCCAGCAGCTTAGACTGGAGTACAGATACGCAGTATTTT; CDR3aa: CASSLDWSTDTQYF
d_gene: NA; j_gene: TRBJ1-4; abundance: NA; v_gene: TRBV2; CDR3nt: TGTGCCAGCAGCGGACTTAATGAAAAACTGTTTTTT; CDR3aa: CASSGLNEKLFF
d_gene: NA; j_gene: TRBJ2-7; abundance: NA; v_gene: TRBV6-1; CDR3nt: TGTGCCAGCAGTGCGGACACTCCCTCCTACGAGCAGTACTTC; CDR3aa: CASSADTPSYEQYF
d_gene: NA; j_gene: TRBJ1-2; abundance: NA; v_gene: TRBV6-5; CDR3nt: TGTGCCAGCAGTTACCAGGGGACCAACTATGGCTACACCTTC; CDR3aa: CASSYQGTNYGYTF
d_gene: TRBD1; j_gene: TRBJ1-2; abundance: NA; v_gene: TRBV27; CDR3nt: TGTGCCAGCAGTAAACGACAGGGGTCTGAGGGCTACACCTTC; CDR3aa: CASSKRQGSEGYTF
d_gene: NA; j_gene: TRBJ1-1; abundance: NA; v_gene: TRBV5-4; CDR3nt: TGTGCCAGCAGCTTGACAGGTACGGACACTGAAGCTTTCTTT; CDR3aa: CASSLTGTDTEAFF
d_gene: TRBD1; j_gene: TRBJ2-3; abundance: NA; v_gene: TRBV5-1; CDR3nt: TGCGCCAGTAGAACGGGACAGCCATCCACAGATACGCAGTATTTT; CDR3aa: CASRTGQPSTDTQYF
d_gene: TRBD2; j_gene: TRBJ2-5; abundance: NA; v_gene: TRBV7-2; CDR3nt: TGTGCCAGCAGCCCGGCCAGACTAGCGGGGTTAAGACAAGAGACCCAGTACTTC; CDR3aa: CASSPARLAGLRQETQYF
d_gene: TRBD1; j_gene: TRBJ1-1; abundance: NA; v_gene: TRBV19; CDR3nt: TGTGCCAGTAGTATACAGGGGGCGCGGACTGAAGCTTTCTTT; CDR3aa: CASSIQGARTEAFF